What follows is one T cell receptor (beta chain) and its context. This entry belongs to a study of blood T cell repertoires in COVID-19. Background on the study: Acute-phase and convalescent COVID-19 samples originated in the United States, Italy and Spain. PBMCs, B-cell-depleted T cells, or T cells provided the cDNA or gDNA that made up the material.

This CDR3 is 14 amino acids long. The junction had 4 bases not matched to a gene; V was cut back by 6 bases and J by 3 bases. In germline, CDR1 is MNHEY, CDR2 SVGAGI. Seattle's cohort entered during active infection and was followed longitudinally. Sequencing was performed with immunoSEQ multiplex PCR; in TCRdb, only in-frame clones are kept and a portion is missing. The sample lists roughly 250,000 clones; less than 90% were seen once. The specimen sequenced was peripheral blood. This chain joins TRBV6-5 and TRBJ2-3, with 9 bases that match TRBD2. This clonotype was obtained from a woman younger than 45 with COVID-19, enrolled during active disease. CDR3 protein: CASSVAGGTDTQYF. The CDR3, as DNA: TGTGCCAGCAGCGTGGCGGGGGGGACAGATACGCAGTATTTT.